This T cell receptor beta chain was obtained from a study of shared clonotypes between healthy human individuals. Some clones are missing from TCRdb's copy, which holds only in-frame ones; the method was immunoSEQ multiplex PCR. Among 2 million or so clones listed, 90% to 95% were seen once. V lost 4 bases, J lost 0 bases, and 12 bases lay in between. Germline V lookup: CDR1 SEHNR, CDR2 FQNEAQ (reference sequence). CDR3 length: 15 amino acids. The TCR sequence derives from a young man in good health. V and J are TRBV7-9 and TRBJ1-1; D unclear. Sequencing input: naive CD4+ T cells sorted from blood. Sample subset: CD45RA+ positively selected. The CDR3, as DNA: TGTGCCAGCAGCTCTCTGGGAGGGTTGAACACTGAAGCTTTCTTT. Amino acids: CASSSLGGLNTEAFF.